The rows below give T cell receptor beta chains drawn from one sample of a study of response to subunit inactivated influenza vaccine. MiXCR, run by TCRdb on the RT-PCR reads, gives a single entry per CDR3 protein. Here the sample spans about 520,000 distinct CDR3 sequences, about 25% being singletons. Material: CD4+ T cells sorted from PBMCs, obtained approximately 5 days after vaccination. The receptors shown here come from a middle-aged man who received an inactivated influenza vaccine. The CDR3 runs from the conserved cysteine through the conserved F or W. D genes are given only for firm matches. The size field is filled for only some rows; it gives once, few, many or a size class.

-	-	TRBV7-9	TRBJ2-3	CASSLAGVGDTQYF	TGTGCCAGCAGCTTAGCAGGGGTTGGAGATACGCAGTATTTT
-	-	TRBV29-1	TRBJ2-5	CSVTGNQETQYF	TGCAGCGTGACAGGAAACCAAGAGACCCAGTACTTC
-	TRBD1	TRBV11-1	TRBJ2-7	CASSLLRRSGTGHIGEQYF	TGTGCCAGCAGCTTACTACGGAGGTCCGGGACAGGGCATATCGGGGAGCAGTACTTC
few	-	TRBV3-1	TRBJ2-3	CASSPDSRTQYF	TGTGCCAGCAGCCCGGACAGTCGTACGCAGTATTTT
-	-	TRBV20-1	TRBJ2-3	CSAREGGSGTDTQYF	TGCAGTGCTAGAGAGGGCGGGTCAGGCACAGATACGCAGTATTTT
-	-	TRBV12-3/TRBV12-4	TRBJ1-1	CASSLSYREIRTEAFF	TGTGCCAGCAGTTTATCGTACAGGGAAATTCGCACTGAAGCTTTCTTT
many	-	TRBV5-1	TRBJ1-2	CASSLDYTGGYTF	TGCGCCAGCAGCCTGGACTATACGGGGGGCTACACCTTC
few	TRBD1	TRBV6-5	TRBJ2-7	CASSYLDRAAYYEQYF	TGTGCCAGCAGTTACTTGGACAGGGCCGCCTACTACGAGCAGTACTTC
few	-	TRBV29-1	TRBJ2-1	CSVWFEGLQFF	TGCAGCGTTTGGTTTGAGGGTCTTCAGTTCTTC
few	-	TRBV20-1	TRBJ2-1	CSAVTGSAGNEQFF	TGCAGTGCGGTAACAGGATCTGCGGGAAATGAGCAGTTCTTC
many	-	TRBV12-3/TRBV12-4	TRBJ2-3	CASSLARGDTQYF	TGTGCCAGCAGTTTAGCCCGGGGGGATACGCAGTATTTT
-	-	TRBV11-2	TRBJ2-3	CASSQVGLTRATQYF	TGTGCCAGCAGCCAAGTGGGACTCACTAGGGCTACGCAGTATTTT
-	-	TRBV15	TRBJ2-2	CATSSPGAANTGELFF	TGTGCCACCAGCAGCCCGGGGGCGGCGAACACCGGGGAGCTGTTTTTT
-	-	TRBV10-3	TRBJ2-7	CAISESEGSYEQYF	TGTGCCATCAGTGAGTCGGAGGGGTCCTACGAGCAGTACTTC
-	-	TRBV5-1	TRBJ1-1	CASSPALSGTEAFF	TGCGCCAGCAGCCCCGCGCTGTCGGGCACTGAAGCTTTCTTT
few	TRBD1	TRBV12-3/TRBV12-4	TRBJ2-5	CASSLGWAGGETQYF	TGTGCCAGCAGCCTAGGGTGGGCAGGGGGAGAGACCCAGTACTTC
-	TRBD1	TRBV12-3/TRBV12-4	TRBJ1-2	CASSRTGIGYTF	TGTGCCAGCAGCCGGACAGGGATTGGCTACACCTTC
-	-	TRBV3-1	TRBJ2-7	CASSHGRGSNEQYF	TGTGCCAGCAGCCATGGGAGGGGGTCCAACGAGCAGTACTTC
-	-	TRBV6-1	TRBJ2-5	CATEDDEGEETQYF	TGTGCCACTGAGGATGATGAGGGGGAAGAGACCCAGTACTTC
-	TRBD1	TRBV4-3	TRBJ1-2	CASSPGQGSFGYTF	TGCGCCAGCAGCCCGGGACAGGGATCCTTCGGCTACACCTTC
-	TRBD2	TRBV5-1	TRBJ2-5	CASSILAGEQETQYF	TGCGCCAGCAGCATACTAGCGGGAGAGCAAGAGACCCAGTACTTC
-	-	TRBV12-3/TRBV12-4	TRBJ1-2	CASSLRGSNYGYTF	TGTGCCAGCAGTTTGCGGGGTTCCAACTATGGCTACACCTTC
few	-	TRBV10-3	TRBJ2-7	CAISESGFRGARYF	TGTGCCATCAGTGAGTCGGGCTTCAGGGGCGCACGGTACTTC
-	-	TRBV5-1	TRBJ2-5	CASSTQGTQETQYF	TGCGCCAGCAGCACCCAGGGGACCCAAGAGACCCAGTACTTC
-	-	TRBV4-1	TRBJ2-6	CASSQSGQLMGNRANVLTF	TGCGCCAGCAGCCAATCGGGACAACTCATGGGCAATAGGGCCAACGTCCTGACTTTC
few	-	TRBV12-3/TRBV12-4	TRBJ2-2	CASSLIIGGQNTGELFF	TGTGCCAGCAGTTTAATTATTGGTGGACAGAACACCGGGGAGCTGTTTTTT
-	TRBD2	TRBV5-1	TRBJ2-5	CASSPQTSAAETQYF	TGCGCCAGCAGCCCTCAGACTAGCGCGGCAGAGACCCAGTACTTC
-	TRBD1	TRBV5-6	TRBJ2-1	CASSFRQGSFGYNEQFF	TGTGCCAGCAGCTTCAGACAGGGCTCCTTTGGGTACAATGAGCAGTTCTTC
-	-	TRBV6-5	TRBJ2-5	CASSYRRGRLETQYF	TGTGCCAGCAGTTACCGCCGCGGTCGGTTGGAGACCCAGTACTTC
-	TRBD2	TRBV20-1	TRBJ2-1	CSARIGRDNNEQFF	TGCAGTGCTAGAATCGGGAGGGACAACAATGAGCAGTTCTTC
-	-	TRBV3-1	TRBJ2-5	CASSQRYQETQYF	TGTGCCAGCAGCCAAAGGTACCAAGAGACCCAGTACTTC
-	TRBD1	TRBV12-3/TRBV12-4	TRBJ1-5	CASSYNRGRGQPQHF	TGTGCCAGCAGTTACAACAGGGGAAGAGGGCAGCCCCAGCATTTT
-	-	TRBV12-3/TRBV12-4	TRBJ2-7	CASSRAASYEQYF	TGTGCCAGCAGTCGGGCGGCCTCCTACGAGCAGTACTTC
few	-	TRBV4-2	TRBJ1-5	CASSQDNGSGQPQHF	TGTGCCAGCAGCCAAGATAACGGCTCGGGACAGCCCCAGCATTTT
few	TRBD2	TRBV20-1	TRBJ2-3	CSARASGTDTQYF	TGCAGTGCTAGGGCTAGCGGGACAGATACGCAGTATTTT
-	TRBD2	TRBV9	TRBJ2-2	CASSGGLAGSAGELFF	TGTGCCAGCAGCGGGGGACTAGCGGGATCGGCCGGGGAGCTGTTTTTT
few	TRBD1	TRBV24-1	TRBJ2-5	CATSATTGEETQYF	TGTGCCACCAGTGCCACTACAGGGGAAGAGACCCAGTACTTC
-	TRBD1	TRBV7-2	TRBJ2-1	CASSLVAGGKNEQFF	TGTGCCAGCAGCTTAGTGGCAGGGGGCAAGAATGAGCAGTTCTTC
few	-	TRBV12-3/TRBV12-4	TRBJ2-1	CASSPLGAGMDEQFF	TGTGCCAGCAGTCCACTGGGGGCCGGGATGGATGAGCAGTTCTTC
-	-	TRBV15	TRBJ2-7	CATSDRYEQYF	TGTGCCACCAGCGATAGATACGAGCAGTACTTC
-	-	TRBV6-5	TRBJ2-7	CASSYDWESYEQYF	TGTGCCAGCAGTTACGACTGGGAGTCCTACGAGCAGTACTTC
many	TRBD2	TRBV11-2	TRBJ2-7	CASSIGASGSDEQYF	TGTGCCAGCAGCATAGGGGCTAGCGGGAGTGATGAGCAGTACTTC
-	-	TRBV2	TRBJ2-7	CASSVRISYEQYF	TGTGCCAGCAGTGTACGGATCTCCTACGAGCAGTACTTC
few	-	TRBV12-3/TRBV12-4	TRBJ2-5	CASSGPPGQETQYF	TGTGCCAGCAGTGGTCCCCCGGGACAAGAGACCCAGTACTTC
-	TRBD2	TRBV12-3/TRBV12-4	TRBJ2-1	CASTRRGGLSYNEQFF	TGTGCCAGCACCCGCCGCGGGGGACTGTCCTACAATGAGCAGTTCTTC
few	-	TRBV29-1	TRBJ2-3	CSVAVVSSTDTQYF	TGCAGCGTCGCCGTGGTGAGCAGCACAGATACGCAGTATTTT
-	TRBD1	TRBV28	TRBJ2-7	CASRSTGSSYEQYF	TGTGCCAGCAGGTCGACAGGGAGCTCCTACGAGCAGTACTTC
-	-	TRBV5-1	TRBJ2-2	CASSVGSGNTGELFF	TGCGCCAGCAGCGTTGGGTCGGGAAACACCGGGGAGCTGTTTTTT